These 19 T cell receptor beta chains were all obtained from the same sample, sequenced in a study of control samples from healthy donors and cancer patients. The repertoire was sequenced with immunoSEQ multiplex PCR; TCRdb's copy has only in-frame clones and lacks some. Here the sample spans under 150,000 clones, just over 90% being singletons. The sequencing sample was made of PBMCs. These receptors all come from a man in his fifties with head and neck cancer.

V and J are TRBV5-1 and TRBJ2-2, with D possibly TRBD2 on 6 matching bases. V was shortened by 3 bases and J by 0 bases, with 9 bases between the two germline ends. CDR3 length: 15 amino acids. Germline loops: CDR1 SGHRS, CDR2 YFSETQ. This CDR3 is CASSSGTANTGELFF. The CDR3 DNA reads as TGCGCCAGCAGCTCCGGGACTGCGAACACCGGGGAGCTGTTTTTT.

This sequence joins TRBV4-2 and TRBJ2-6; D could derive from TRBD1 or TRBD2 (5 bases each). CDR1 LGHNA and CDR2 YNFKEQ come from the germline V gene. Trimming pared 4 bases from V and 0 bases from J, leaving 16 bases between. The CDR3 has 18 amino acids. For the CDR3, the DNA is TGTGCCAGCAGCCGAAGGGGACGGCTTAGCTCTGGGGCCAACGTCCTGACTTTC. Translated: CASSRRGRLSSGANVLTF.

This clone has only one observation. The V and J genes are TRBV4-2 and TRBJ2-7; no clear D gene. V was trimmed by 0 bases and J by 4 bases, leaving 13 bases between them. Germline V gives CDR1 LGHNA, CDR2 YNFKEQ. The CDR3 has 15 residues. The CDR3 is CASSQEGLSLYEQYF. Here the CDR3 DNA reads TGTGCCAGCAGCCAAGAGGGCCTATCGTTATACGAGCAGTACTTC.

The chain links TRBV9 to TRBJ2-7; D not resolved. V lost 0 bases to trimming and J lost 7 bases, with 11 bases between them. Germline V CDR1 and CDR2: SGDLS, YYNGEE. The CDR3 extends over 13 amino acids. CDR3 bases: TGTGCCAGCAGCGTAGAACTCTACGGGGAGCAGTACTTC. Amino acid sequence: CASSVELYGEQYF. Drawing the rest from reference TRBV9 and TRBJ2-7, the complete variable domain is DSGVTQTPKHLITATGQRVTLRCSPRSGDLSVYWYQQSLDQGLQFLIQYYNGEERAKGNILERFSAQQFPDLHSELNLSSLELGDSALYFCASSVELYGEQYFGPGTRLTVT.

Only one count was recorded for this clone. The rearrangement joins TRBV4-3 to TRBJ1-1; perhaps TRBD1 as D (6 bases). Trimming stripped 4 bases from V and 1 base from J, with 13 bases between. The length of the CDR3 is 15 residues. Germline V gene lookup returns CDR1 LGHNA and CDR2 YSLEER. CDR3 sequence (DNA): TGCGCCAGCAGCCTTACAGGGTTCCCGAACACTGAAGCTTTCTTT. Amino acid sequence: CASSLTGFPNTEAFF.

The chain is built from TRBV4-3 and TRBJ1-5, with 11 nucleotides matching TRBD1. From germline, CDR1 is LGHNA and CDR2 YSLEER. The CDR3 consists of 16 residues. Trimming cost V 0 bases and J 4 bases; bases outside gene matches: 2. CDR3 region: CASSQEGTGGNQPQHF. As DNA, the CDR3 is TGCGCCAGCAGCCAAGAAGGGACAGGGGGTAATCAGCCCCAGCATTTT.

The chain links TRBV20-1 to TRBJ2-5; D is unresolved. Germline V CDR1 and CDR2: DFQATT, SNEGSKA (reference sequence). This CDR3 has 13 amino acids. V was shortened by 3 bases and J by 1 base, with 9 bases between the two germline ends. As DNA, the CDR3 is TGCAGTGCTAGTCCCATGCCCCAAGAGACCCAGTACTTC. Translating gives CSASPMPQETQYF.

The genes are TRBV19 and TRBJ2-3; 7 nucleotides line up with TRBD2. The germline CDR1 and CDR2 sequences are LNHDA and SQIVND (reference sequence). With 8 bases clipped from V and 1 base from J, the junction kept 12 bases outside the gene matches. The CDR3 length is 16 residues. The CDR3 spells CASRAEFAGGTDTQYF. The CDR3 coding sequence is TGTGCCAGTCGGGCCGAGTTTGCGGGGGGCACAGATACGCAGTATTTT.

V gene TRBV6-5 combines with J gene TRBJ2-6; no firm D call. The germline gives CDR1 MNHEY, CDR2 SVGAGI. Trimming removed 2 bases from V and 4 bases from J, with 12 bases in between. The CDR3 is 16 residues long. The CDR3: CASSYTRASGANVLTF. CDR3 nucleotide sequence: TGTGCCAGCAGTTACACCCGGGCTTCCGGGGCCAACGTCCTGACTTTC.

The gene calls are TRBV11-3 and TRBJ2-2; 8 nucleotides match TRBD2. The CDR3 totals 15 residues. After removal of 3 bases from V and 0 bases from J, the junction contained 0 bases not matched to a gene. Germline CDR1 reads SGHNT; CDR2 reads YENEEA. CDR3 region: CASSFGGANTGELFF. The CDR3 region has the DNA TGTGCCAGCAGCTTCGGGGGGGCGAACACCGGGGAGCTGTTTTTT.

This clone was counted once. One end of the junction does not line up with germline, which may come from a read error. This chain connects TRBV5-1 to TRBJ2-7, with 10 bases aligning to TRBD1. CDR3 length: 14 amino acids. In germline, CDR1 is SGHRS, CDR2 YFSETQ. CDR3 region: CASSLGQGTSEQYF. The CDR3 DNA is TGCGCCAGCAGTTTGGGACAGGGGACCTCCGAGCAGTACTTC.

The chain combines TRBV6-2 or TRBV6-3 with TRBJ2-3; the match to TRBD2 covers 13 bases. The junction had 9 bases not matched to a gene; V was cut back by 2 bases and J by 7 bases. Per the germline V gene, CDR1 is MNHEY and CDR2 is SVGEGT. The CDR3 runs to 17 residues. CDR3 region: CASSYALLAGGRNTQYF. DNA of the CDR3: TGTGCCAGCAGTTACGCCCTACTAGCGGGGGGGCGAAATACGCAGTATTTT.

The J gene is TRBJ1-2, the V gene TRBV19; tentative D call: TRBD1 (6 bases). V lost 5 bases and J 4 bases, leaving 14 bases between the germline ends. The CDR3 is made up of 14 amino acids. Looked up from germline, CDR1 is LNHDA and CDR2 is SQIVND (reference sequence). The DNA for the CDR3 is TGTGCCAGTAGTCCACGACAGGAACTCTATGGCTACACCTTC. Translation: CASSPRQELYGYTF.

The chain links TRBV28 to TRBJ2-1, with a possible D match to TRBD1 (5 bases). The germline CDR1 and CDR2 sequences are MDHEN and SYDVKM. This CDR3 has 16 amino acids. V lost 7 bases to trimming and J lost 1 base, with 17 bases between them. CDR3 residues: CASKKSSGKSYNEQFF. CDR3 nucleotides: TGTGCCAGCAAAAAATCCTCAGGGAAGTCCTACAATGAGCAGTTCTTC.

The chain has TRBV18 and TRBJ1-6; possible D gene TRBD1, 5 bases. Germline V gives CDR1 KGHSH, CDR2 LQKENI. The length of the CDR3 is 16 residues. V was trimmed by 2 bases and J by 0 bases, leaving 8 bases between them. DNA of the CDR3: TGTGCCAGCTCACCAGGGGCGAGCTCCTATAATTCACCCCTCCACTTT. Its protein product is CASSPGASSYNSPLHF.

The chain links TRBV5-4 to TRBJ2-7; D is possibly TRBD1 or TRBD2 (5 bases each). The CDR3 has 14 residues. Germline V gene sequence: CDR1 SGHNT, CDR2 YYREEE (reference sequence). Trimming stripped 4 bases from V and 0 bases from J, with 11 bases between. The CDR3 loop reads CASSPGTYSYEQYF. Here the CDR3 DNA reads TGTGCCAGCAGCCCCGGGACGTACTCCTACGAGCAGTACTTC.

The chain links TRBV6-5 to TRBJ1-2, with TRBD1 identical over 8 bases. Germline CDR1 reads MNHEY; CDR2 reads SVGAGI. CDR3 size: 13 residues. Trimming removed 6 bases from V and 7 bases from J; junction bases left unmatched: 7. This CDR3 is CASSPGTGRGYTF. The DNA of the CDR3 is TGTGCCAGCAGCCCCGGGACAGGTCGTGGCTACACCTTC.

The gene calls are TRBV27 and TRBJ2-1, with D perhaps assigned TRBD1 or TRBD2 (7 bases each). V dropped 6 bases and J dropped 0 bases, with 12 bases sitting between them. Germline CDR1 MNHEY, CDR2 SMNVEV (reference sequence). This CDR3 contains 15 residues. The CDR3 is CASRGGDSSYNEQFF. As DNA, the CDR3 is TGTGCCAGCAGGGGGGGGGACAGCTCCTACAATGAGCAGTTCTTC.

The genes are TRBV4-3 and TRBJ2-1; D might be TRBD2 (6 bases). Trimming cost V 4 bases and J 9 bases, with 13 bases left between them. Germline V gives CDR1 LGHNA, CDR2 YSLEER. The length of the CDR3 is 13 residues. The CDR3 loop reads CASSPGEPAEQFF. DNA for the CDR3: TGCGCCAGCAGCCCGGGGGAGCCAGCTGAGCAGTTCTTC.